This paragraph reports one TCR beta chain. This specimen comes from a study of Graves' ophthalmopathy and Graves' hyperthyroidism. The V end lost 4 bases, the J end lost 0 bases, and 10 bases lay between the germline ends. The CDR3 sequence is 15 residues long. Amplification of the TCR beta CDR3 regions used RNA transcripts (as template). First-round RT-PCR with HTBI primers preceded a second-round multiplex PCR. MiXCR was run by TCRdb on the multiplex PCR reads, yielding one entry per CDR3 protein. The table has 220,000 or so distinct CDR3 sequences, around a fifth seen once. In this cohort, patients with other autoimmune diseases, uncontrolled infections, pregnancy or lactation were excluded.

The TCR sequence derives from a woman aged 50 to 65 with Graves' ophthalmopathy. The J gene is TRBJ1-3, the V gene TRBV12-3 or TRBV12-4; maybe TRBD1 (5 bases). Sequenced: peripheral blood. As DNA, the CDR3 is TGTGCCAGCAGTTATGGGGGTCTCTCTGGAAACACCATATATTTT. Protein: CASSYGGLSGNTIYF.